This T cell receptor (beta chain) was profiled in a study of T cell changes during pregnancy in multiple sclerosis. Data came from immunoSEQ multiplex PCR; TCRdb stores just in-frame clones and leaves some out. The table has 45,000 to 50,000 clones, 75% to 95% seen once. The CDR3 is 14 amino acids. CDR1 is PRHDT and CDR2 is FYEKMQ in the germline V gene (reference sequence). Between the trimmed V and J ends, which lost 5 bases and 4 bases, there was a span of 14 bases. Sequencing used CD8+ T cells from peripheral blood mononuclear cells, obtained after pregnancy. This TCR was recovered from a female donor with multiple sclerosis, enrolled in a pregnancy study. This chain links TRBV13 with TRBJ1-2; D possibly corresponds to TRBD1 (5 bases). The CDR3 nucleotides are TGTGCCAGCAGCCCCCGACAGCTTTCCTATGGCTACACCTTC. This codes for CASSPRQLSYGYTF.